The source of this T cell receptor (beta chain) is a study of tumor-infiltrating lymphocytes in primary liver carcinoma. Study-level information: There were tumors of stage T1-T3 N0M0, each 4.2 to 10 cm across. Regardless of tissue type, samples showed similar yields of roughly 3.5 to 7.5 million productive TCRbeta reads. Study observations and caveats: Researchers report that only about 7.5-24% of top clones turned up in all five tumor regions.

The researchers produced TCR beta cDNA from 400 to 650 ng total RNA with a constant-region primer. Amplification in three nested multiplex PCR rounds with slightly modified ARM-PCR gave rise to TCR beta libraries. With TRBV1-TRBV30 forward primers and a C-beta reverse primer, the first two PCR rounds were run for approximately 10 cycles each. Each CDR3 protein gets one entry after TCRdb re-called the multiplex PCR reads with MiXCR. The sample lists around 100,000 distinct CDR3 sequences; around two thirds were seen once. Remarks on this clonotype: Its antigen remains unknown.

Each 20-30 mg portion of unsorted bulk tissue served as the source for co-extraction of RNA and DNA. Researchers took samples from five separate regions of each tumor. CDR3 length: 16 amino acids. The V gene lost 6 bases and the J gene lost 7 bases, with 22 bases spanning the gap. The receptor comes from an older woman with primary liver carcinoma and hepatitis B virus infection. V and J are TRBV12-3 or TRBV12-4 and TRBJ2-1, with D possibly being TRBD2 (5 bases). Specimen: liver tumor tissue from sampling region 2. Described subset: tumor region T2, inferior pole. Here the CDR3 DNA reads TGTGCCAGCAGGGATGTAGGAGGAGGAGTTCGTAATGAGCAGTTCTTC. It codes for CASRDVGGGVRNEQFF.